This T cell receptor beta chain was captured by sequencing in a study of blood T cell repertoires in COVID-19. At the level of the study: T cells, B-cell-depleted T cells, or PBMCs provided the cDNA or gDNA that served as material.

The CDR3 sequence is 15 residues long. Trimming cost V 0 bases and J 6 bases, with 16 bases left between them. Germline V gene sequence: CDR1 SGDLS, CDR2 YYNGEE. This table comes from immunoSEQ multiplex PCR, and its TCRdb copy is limited to in-frame clones, with some not included. The table lists more than 250,000 clones, 85% to 90% of them singletons. The chain is built from TRBV9 and TRBJ2-7; D might be TRBD2 (6 bases). The TCR originated in a woman aged 18-29 years who had recovered from COVID-19. The sample consisted of PBMCs or T cells enriched from blood (not recorded which). The CDR3 sequence: CASSVGDRGTSEQYF. CDR3 nucleotides: TGTGCCAGCAGCGTAGGTGATCGGGGGACCTCCGAGCAGTACTTC.